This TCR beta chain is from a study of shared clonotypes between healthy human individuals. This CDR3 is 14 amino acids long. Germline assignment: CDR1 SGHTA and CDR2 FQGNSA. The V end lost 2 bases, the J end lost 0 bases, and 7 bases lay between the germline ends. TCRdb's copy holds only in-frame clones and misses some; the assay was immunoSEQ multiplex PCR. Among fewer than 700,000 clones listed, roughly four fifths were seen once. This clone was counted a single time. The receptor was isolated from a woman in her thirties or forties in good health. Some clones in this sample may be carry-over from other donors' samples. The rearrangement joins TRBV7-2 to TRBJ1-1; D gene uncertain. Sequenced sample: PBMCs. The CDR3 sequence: CASSLWAVNTEAFF. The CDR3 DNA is TGTGCCAGCAGCTTATGGGCGGTGAACACTGAAGCTTTCTTT.